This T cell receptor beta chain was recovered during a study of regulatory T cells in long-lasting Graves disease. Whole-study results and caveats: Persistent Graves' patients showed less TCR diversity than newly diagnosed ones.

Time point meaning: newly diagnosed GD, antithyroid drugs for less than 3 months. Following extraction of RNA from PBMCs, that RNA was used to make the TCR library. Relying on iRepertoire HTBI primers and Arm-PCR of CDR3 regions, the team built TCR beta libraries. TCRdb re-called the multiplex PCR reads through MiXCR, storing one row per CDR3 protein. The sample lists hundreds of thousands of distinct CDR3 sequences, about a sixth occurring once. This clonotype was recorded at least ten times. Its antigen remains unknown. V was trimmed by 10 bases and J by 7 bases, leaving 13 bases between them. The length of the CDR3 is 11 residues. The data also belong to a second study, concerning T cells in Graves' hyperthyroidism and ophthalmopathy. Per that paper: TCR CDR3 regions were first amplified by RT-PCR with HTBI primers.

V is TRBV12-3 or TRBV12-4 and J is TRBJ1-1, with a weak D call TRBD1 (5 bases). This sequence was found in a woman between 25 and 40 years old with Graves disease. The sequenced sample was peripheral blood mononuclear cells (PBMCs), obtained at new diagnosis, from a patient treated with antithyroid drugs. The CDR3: CATQLRGEAFF. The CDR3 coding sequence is TGTGCCACCCAATTAAGGGGTGAAGCTTTCTTT.